This T cell receptor (beta chain) was captured by sequencing in a study of spatial heterogeneity in lung cancer. The germline V gene encodes CDR1 SGHRS and CDR2 YFSETQ. V lost 0 bases and J lost 5; bases outside the gene matches: 3. The CDR3 runs to 15 residues. This clonotype showed up just a few times. Via MiXCR, TCRdb re-called the 5' RACE reads, giving one row per CDR3 protein. The sample shows tens of thousands of distinct CDR3 sequences, roughly 12% of them seen only once. Time point meaning: sample taken at primary tumor resection. Whole RNA obtained from tumor, nontumor lung or frozen PBMC underwent sequencing without sorting. There were approximately 69 donors, all of them untreated patients with early-stage non-small cell lung cancer.

Source: PBMCs, taken at surgery. The chain links TRBV5-1 to TRBJ2-1; the match to TRBD2 covers 9 bases. The TCR comes from a male donor with early-stage non-small cell lung cancer. DNA of the CDR3: TGCGCCAGCAGCTTGGCACTAGCGGGTGACAATGAGCAGTTCTTC. This translates into CASSLALAGDNEQFF.